This T cell receptor (beta chain) was recovered during a study of beta chain features in type 1 diabetes. Study-wide findings and caveats: TCRB CDR3s were moderately but significantly shorter in Type 1 diabetes patients in all four CD4+ subsets.

Germline CDR1 reads PRHDT; CDR2 reads FYEKMQ (reference sequence). Trimming stripped 4 bases from V and 6 bases from J, with 12 bases between. The CDR3 has 13 amino acids. As concerns this clone: As yet, its antigen is unknown.

Donors underwent one heparinised blood draw, around 100 mL on average. cDNA synthesis used the whole RNA isolate, giving expressed TCRB sequences. The method was immunoSEQ multiplex PCR; TCRdb's version includes in-frame clones alone and lacks a portion of them. The sample contains about 260,000 clones, roughly 20% of which appear only once. V and J are TRBV13 and TRBJ1-1; D possibly corresponds to TRBD1 (6 bases). The origin of this receptor is a middle-aged woman with type 1 diabetes. The sequencing input was naive CD4+ T cells from blood. The CDR3 DNA follows: TGTGCCAGCAGCTCCATCCCAGGGGCTGAAGCTTTCTTT. It yields the protein CASSSIPGAEAFF.